This TCR beta chain emerged from a study of cytomegalovirus exposure and HLA in healthy donors. The study, taken as a whole, reports: Another analysis was done later, and it associated 17,000 or so TCR beta sequences with HLA alleles at 0.05 false discovery rate.

Concerning this clone: The antigen is undetermined.

Both 60 Vbeta primers and 13 Jbeta primers went into the PCR. Here immunoSEQ multiplex PCR was the method, and the copy in TCRdb shows in-frame clones only, minus some. The table lists about 150,000 clones, about 73% of them singletons. The sample consisted of PBMCs. The clonotype was recovered from a woman aged 55-70 years in good health and CMV-seropositive.

CDR3 coding DNA: TGTGCCATCAGAGTTCAGGGAAATCTCCACGAGCAGTACTTC. Its translation: CAIRVQGNLHEQYF. The gene calls are TRBV10-3 and TRBJ2-7; D possibly corresponds to TRBD1 (5 bases). V was shortened by 6 bases and J by 5 bases, with 17 bases between the two germline ends. This CDR3 has 14 amino acids. In germline, CDR1 is ENHRY, CDR2 SYGVKD.